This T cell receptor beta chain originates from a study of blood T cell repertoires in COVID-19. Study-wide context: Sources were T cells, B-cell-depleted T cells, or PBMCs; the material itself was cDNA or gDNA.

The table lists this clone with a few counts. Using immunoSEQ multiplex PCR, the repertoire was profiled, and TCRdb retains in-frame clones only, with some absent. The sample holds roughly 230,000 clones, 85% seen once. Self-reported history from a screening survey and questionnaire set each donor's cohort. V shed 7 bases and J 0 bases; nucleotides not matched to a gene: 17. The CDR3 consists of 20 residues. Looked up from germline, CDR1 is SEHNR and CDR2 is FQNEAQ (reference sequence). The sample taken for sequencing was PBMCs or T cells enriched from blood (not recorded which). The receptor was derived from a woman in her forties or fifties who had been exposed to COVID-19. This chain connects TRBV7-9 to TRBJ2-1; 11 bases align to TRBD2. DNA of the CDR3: TGTGCCAGCACCCCTGGGTCGCTAGCGGGGGGCAGAACCTCCTACAATGAGCAGTTCTTC. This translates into CASTPGSLAGGRTSYNEQFF.